The 18 T cell receptor beta chains presented below share a single source sample, sequenced in a study of Graves' ophthalmopathy and Graves' hyperthyroidism. As the template, RNA transcripts were used to amplify TCR beta CDR3 regions. Amplification began with first-round RT-PCR using HTBI primers, then second-round multiplex PCR was performed. Each CDR3 protein is one row after TCRdb ran MiXCR on the multiplex PCR reads. The data show approximately 460,000 distinct CDR3 sequences, approximately 14% seen once. Input material: blood. These receptors came from a woman aged 25-40 years with Graves' ophthalmopathy.

V usage is TRBV12-3 or TRBV12-4 and J usage is TRBJ2-5, with D possibly being TRBD2 (5 bases). This CDR3 has 14 amino acids. The V end lost 6 bases, the J end lost 6 bases, and 17 bases lay between the germline ends. The CDR3 nucleotides read TGTGCCAGCAGCTCTCGGCGGGCCCCAAAGACCCAGTACTTC. This encodes CASSSRRAPKTQYF.

The sample holds many counts of this clonotype. The chain has TRBV12-5 and TRBJ2-7; no reliable D call. In germline, CDR1 is LGHNT, CDR2 FRNRAP. Trimming pared 7 bases from V and 6 bases from J, leaving 22 bases between. The CDR3 spans 15 residues. In DNA form, the CDR3 reads TGTGCTAGTGCCCCAACTGGTTCCGAAATAAGCGAGCAGTACTTC. The encoded protein is CASAPTGSEISEQYF.

The sample holds many counts of this clonotype. The chain links TRBV5-1 to TRBJ2-4, with 8 bases matching TRBD2. The CDR3 is 16 residues long. V gave up 1 base and J gave up 0 bases; unmatched junction bases: 3. Germline V lookup: CDR1 SGHRS, CDR2 YFSETQ. The CDR3 coding sequence is TGCGCCAGCAGCTTGAACGCGGGAGGAGCCAAAAACATTCAGTACTTC. It is translated as CASSLNAGGAKNIQYF.

The CDR3: CASSQSTPWVQYF. In DNA, the CDR3 is TGCGCCAGCAGCCAGAGCACTCCTTGGGTGCAGTACTTC. V and J are TRBV4-1 and TRBJ2-7, with unresolved D. The CDR3 length is 13 residues. V lost 3 bases, J lost 9 bases, and 15 bases lay in between. In germline, CDR1 is MGHRA, CDR2 YSYEKL.

This chain uses TRBV6-5 with TRBJ2-7, with D possibly TRBD1 on 5 matching bases. The CDR3 sequence is 14 residues long. CDR1 and CDR2 (germline): MNHEY, SVGAGI. The ends were cut back, 2 bases at V and 0 bases at J, with 8 bases in the middle. The CDR3 sequence is CASSYQGVSYEQYF. The DNA for the CDR3 is TGTGCCAGCAGTTACCAGGGCGTCTCCTACGAGCAGTACTTC.

This clonotype has a count of ten or more. The chain recombines TRBV30 with TRBJ1-2; D not certain. Per the germline V gene, CDR1 is GTSNPN and CDR2 is SVGIG (reference sequence). V was pared by 1 base and J by 4 bases, with 7 bases between. The CDR3 sequence is 12 residues long. CDR3 nucleotides: TGTGCCTGGAGTGGAGGAGGCTATGGCTACACCTTC. Amino acids: CAWSGGGYGYTF.

This clonotype was seen at least ten times. The genes are TRBV6-1 and TRBJ2-2; maybe TRBD2 (6 bases). Looked up from germline, CDR1 is MNHNS and CDR2 is SASEGT. This CDR3 region has 13 residues. Trimming cost V 11 bases and J 3 bases, with 13 bases left between them. The CDR3: CAGAGRHTGELFF. CDR3 coding DNA: TGTGCCGGGGCAGGGAGGCACACCGGGGAGCTGTTTTTT.

This clonotype occurred many times. This sequence joins TRBV28 and TRBJ1-1, with D tentatively TRBD1 (5 bases). Trimming left V 7 bases short and J 4 bases short, with 22 bases between. Germline loops: CDR1 MDHEN, CDR2 SYDVKM. The CDR3 is made up of 16 amino acids. The CDR3 nucleotides read TGTGCCAGCAACTTTGGGGGGAGGGAAGTGGGCACTGAAGCTTTCTTT. Amino acid sequence: CASNFGGREVGTEAFF.

This clonotype showed up many times. V gene TRBV6-2 or TRBV6-3 combines with J gene TRBJ2-7; 9 nucleotides line up with TRBD2. V lost 2 bases and J lost 4; bases outside the gene matches: 3. Germline loops: CDR1 MNHEY, CDR2 SVGEGT. The CDR3 runs 14 residues. CDR3 sequence reads: CASSYETSGYEQYF. The CDR3 region has the DNA TGTGCCAGCAGTTACGAAACTAGCGGGTACGAGCAGTACTTC.

This chain joins TRBV4-1 and TRBJ2-7; TRBD2 might be the D (6 bases). This CDR3 is built from 15 residues. The ends were cut back, 1 base at V and 0 bases at J, with 10 bases in the middle. Germline V gene lookup returns CDR1 MGHRA and CDR2 YSYEKL. CDR3 coding DNA: TGCGCCAGCAGCCAAGTTCGGGAGAGCTCCTACGAGCAGTACTTC. This gives the protein CASSQVRESSYEQYF.

The chain combines TRBV12-3 or TRBV12-4 with TRBJ2-7; weak D call: TRBD2 (5 bases). V was cut by 3 bases and J by 3 bases, with 12 bases left in between. The CDR3 is 14 residues long. CDR3 protein: CASSFAGRNYEQYF. The CDR3 coding sequence is TGTGCCAGCAGTTTTGCGGGCAGAAACTACGAGCAGTACTTC.

This clonotype showed up many times. The CDR3 loop reads CATTRGGNSPLHF. CDR3 coding DNA: TGTGCCACCACACGGGGAGGGAATTCACCCCTCCACTTT. The chain has TRBV28 and TRBJ1-6, with D unresolved. Germline-derived CDR1 and CDR2 are MDHEN and SYDVKM. Deletions cut 10 bases from V and 7 bases from J, with 14 bases between. The CDR3 is made up of 13 amino acids.

This clonotype appeared many times. The gene calls are TRBV20-1 and TRBJ1-2, with D maybe TRBD1 (5 bases). The CDR3 totals 12 residues. Germline CDR1 DFQATT, CDR2 SNEGSKA (reference sequence). Deletions cut 5 bases from V and 4 bases from J, with 11 bases between. The CDR3 DNA is TGCAGTGCTCCGACAGTACCCTATGGCTACACCTTC. Protein sequence: CSAPTVPYGYTF.

This clonotype was recorded many times. This chain connects TRBV6-5 to TRBJ2-5, with 12 bases lining up with TRBD2. V was clipped by 0 bases and J by 5 bases; unmatched bases: 4. Germline CDR1 reads MNHEY; CDR2 reads SVGAGI. The CDR3 consists of 16 residues. The CDR3 sequence: CASSYSRTSGIETQYF. CDR3 DNA sequence: TGTGCCAGCAGTTACTCGCGGACTAGCGGGATTGAGACCCAGTACTTC.

As regards this clonotype: A read error may be the cause here, since a much bigger clone is one base away. The V gene is TRBV19, the J gene TRBJ1-1, with D unclear. Germline loops: CDR1 LNHDA, CDR2 SQIVND (reference sequence). The CDR3 runs 11 residues. The CDR3 bases are TGTGCCAGTATAGGAGCGACTGAAGCTTGCTTT. Translating it yields CASIGATEACF.

This clonotype was detected many times. The chain couples TRBV7-9 to TRBJ2-5, with 7 bases fitting TRBD1. Trimming took 4 bases from V and 5 from J; bases not matched to a gene: 7. The germline V gene encodes CDR1 SEHNR and CDR2 FQNEAQ (reference sequence). CDR3 length equals 14 residues. CDR3 in DNA: TGTGCCAGCAGCTACTCAGAGGGGGCGGAGACCCAGTACTTC. Protein product: CASSYSEGAETQYF.

At least ten counts were recorded for this clonotype. CDR3 sequence: CASSEKAVFLSGANVLTF. CDR3 in DNA: TGCGCCAGCAGTGAAAAGGCAGTCTTCCTCTCTGGGGCCAACGTCCTGACTTTC. V usage is TRBV10-1 and J usage is TRBJ2-6; D is unresolved. V gave up 3 bases and J gave up 0 bases, with 15 bases separating them. In germline, CDR1 is WNHNN, CDR2 SYGVQD (reference sequence). This CDR3 region has 18 residues.

The V and J genes are TRBV6-2 or TRBV6-3 and TRBJ2-2, with D possibly TRBD2 on 5 matching bases. With 8 bases removed from V and 5 bases from J, the gap between germline ends came to 18 bases. The V gene's germline CDR1 is MNHEY and CDR2 SVGEGT. The CDR3 contains 15 residues. As DNA, the CDR3 is TGTGCCAGCGGACCTCAAACTAGTTTTACCGGGGAGCTGTTTTTT. Translated, it gives CASGPQTSFTGELFF.